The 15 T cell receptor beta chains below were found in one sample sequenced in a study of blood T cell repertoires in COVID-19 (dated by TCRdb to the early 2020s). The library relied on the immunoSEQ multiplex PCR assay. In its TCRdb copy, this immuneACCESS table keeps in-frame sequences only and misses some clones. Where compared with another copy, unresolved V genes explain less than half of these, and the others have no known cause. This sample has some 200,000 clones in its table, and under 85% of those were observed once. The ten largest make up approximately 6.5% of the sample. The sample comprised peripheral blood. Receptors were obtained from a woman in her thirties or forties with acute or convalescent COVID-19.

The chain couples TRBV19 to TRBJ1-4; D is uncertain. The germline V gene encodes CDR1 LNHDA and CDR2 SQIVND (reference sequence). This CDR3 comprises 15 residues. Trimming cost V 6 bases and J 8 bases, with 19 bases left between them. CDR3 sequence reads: CASSPRRERLEKLFF. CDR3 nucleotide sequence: TGTGCCAGTAGCCCGAGGAGGGAAAGGTTGGAAAAACTGTTTTTT.

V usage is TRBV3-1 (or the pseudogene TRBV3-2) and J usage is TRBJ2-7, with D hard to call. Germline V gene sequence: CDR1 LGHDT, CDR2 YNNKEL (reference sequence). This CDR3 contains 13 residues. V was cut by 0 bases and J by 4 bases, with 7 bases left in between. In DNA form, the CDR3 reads TGTGCCAGCAGCCAAGATTTTATTTACGAGCAGTACTTC. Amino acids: CASSQDFIYEQYF.

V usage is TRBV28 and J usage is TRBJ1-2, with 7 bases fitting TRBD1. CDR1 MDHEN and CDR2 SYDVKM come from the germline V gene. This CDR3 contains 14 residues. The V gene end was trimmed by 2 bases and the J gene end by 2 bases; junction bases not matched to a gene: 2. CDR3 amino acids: CASSLMDRNYGYTF. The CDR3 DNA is TGTGCCAGCAGTTTAATGGACAGGAACTATGGCTACACCTTC.

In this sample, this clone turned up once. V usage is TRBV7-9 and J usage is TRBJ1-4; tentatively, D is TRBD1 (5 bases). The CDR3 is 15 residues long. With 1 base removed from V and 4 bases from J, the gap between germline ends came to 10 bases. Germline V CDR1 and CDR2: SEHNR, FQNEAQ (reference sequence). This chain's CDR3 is CASSLGADNNEKLFF. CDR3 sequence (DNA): TGTGCCAGCAGCTTAGGGGCGGACAATAATGAAAAACTGTTTTTT.

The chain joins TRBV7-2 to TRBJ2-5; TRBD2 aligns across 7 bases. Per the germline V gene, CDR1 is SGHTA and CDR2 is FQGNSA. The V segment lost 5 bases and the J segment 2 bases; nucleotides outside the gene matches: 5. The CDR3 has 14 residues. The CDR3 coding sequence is TGTGCCAGCAGCACGCCGGGGGGACAAGAGACCCAGTACTTC. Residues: CASSTPGGQETQYF.

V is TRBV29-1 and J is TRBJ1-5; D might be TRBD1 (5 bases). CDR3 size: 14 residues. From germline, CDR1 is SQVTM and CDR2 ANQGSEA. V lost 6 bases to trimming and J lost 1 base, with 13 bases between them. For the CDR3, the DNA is TGCAGCGTCGGGACTGTAGGGAGCAATCAGCCCCAGCATTTT. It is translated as CSVGTVGSNQPQHF.

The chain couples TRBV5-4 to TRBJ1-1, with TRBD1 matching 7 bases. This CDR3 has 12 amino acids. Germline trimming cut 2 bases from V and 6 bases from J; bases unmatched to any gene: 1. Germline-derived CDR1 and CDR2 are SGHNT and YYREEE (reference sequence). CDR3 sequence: CASSFDRAEAFF. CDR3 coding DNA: TGTGCCAGCAGCTTTGACAGGGCTGAAGCTTTCTTT. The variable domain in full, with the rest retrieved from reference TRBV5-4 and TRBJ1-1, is ETGVTQSPTHLIKTRGQQVTLRCSSQSGHNTVSWYQQALGQGPQFIFQYYREEENGRGNFPPRFSGLQFPNYSSELNVNALELDDSALYLCASSFDRAEAFFGQGTRLTVV.

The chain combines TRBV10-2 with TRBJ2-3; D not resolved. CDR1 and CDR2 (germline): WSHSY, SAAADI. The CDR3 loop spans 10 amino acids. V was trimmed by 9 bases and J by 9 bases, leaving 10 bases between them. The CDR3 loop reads CASLEVTQYF. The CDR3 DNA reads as TGCGCCAGTCTCGAGGTGACGCAGTATTTT.

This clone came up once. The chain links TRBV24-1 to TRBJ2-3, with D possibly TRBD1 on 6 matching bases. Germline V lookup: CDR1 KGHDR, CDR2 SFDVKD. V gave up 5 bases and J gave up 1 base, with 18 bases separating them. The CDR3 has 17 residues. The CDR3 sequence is CATSAVQGTPGTDTQYF. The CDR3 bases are TGTGCCACCAGTGCGGTACAGGGCACACCGGGCACAGATACGCAGTATTTT.

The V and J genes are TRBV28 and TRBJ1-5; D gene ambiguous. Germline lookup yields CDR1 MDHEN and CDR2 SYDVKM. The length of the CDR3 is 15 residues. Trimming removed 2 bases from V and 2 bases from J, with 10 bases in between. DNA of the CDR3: TGTGCCAGCAGTTTACCCGGGTTTGGCAATCAGCCCCAGCATTTT. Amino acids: CASSLPGFGNQPQHF.

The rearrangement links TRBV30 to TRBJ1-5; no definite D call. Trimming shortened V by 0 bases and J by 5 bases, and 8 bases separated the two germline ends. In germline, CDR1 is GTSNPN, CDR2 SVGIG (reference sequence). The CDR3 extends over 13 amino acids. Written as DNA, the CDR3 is TGTGCCTGGAGTGTACGGTTCGATCAGCCCCAGCATTTT. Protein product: CAWSVRFDQPQHF. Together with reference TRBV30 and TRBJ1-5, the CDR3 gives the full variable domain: SQTIHQWPATLVQPVGSPLSLECTVEGTSNPNLYWYRQAAGRGLQLLFYSVGIGQISSEVPQNLSASRPQDRQFILSSKKLLLSDSGFYLCAWSVRFDQPQHFGDGTRLSIL.

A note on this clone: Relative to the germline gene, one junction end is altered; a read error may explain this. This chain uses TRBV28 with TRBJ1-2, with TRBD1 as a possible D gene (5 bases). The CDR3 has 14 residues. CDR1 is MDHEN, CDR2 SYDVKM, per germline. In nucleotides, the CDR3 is TGTGCCGGCAGTTTGGGGGGAGCTAACTATGGCTACACCTTC. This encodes CAGSLGGANYGYTF.

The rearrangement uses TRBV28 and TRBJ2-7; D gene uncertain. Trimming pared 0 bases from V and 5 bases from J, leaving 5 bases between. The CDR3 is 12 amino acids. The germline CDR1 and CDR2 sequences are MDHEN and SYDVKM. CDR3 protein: CASSLWADEQYF. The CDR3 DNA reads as TGTGCCAGCAGTTTATGGGCGGACGAGCAGTACTTC.

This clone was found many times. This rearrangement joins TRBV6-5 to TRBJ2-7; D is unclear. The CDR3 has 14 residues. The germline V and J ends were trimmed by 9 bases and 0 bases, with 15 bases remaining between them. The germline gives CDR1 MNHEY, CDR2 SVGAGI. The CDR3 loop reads CASHVDRSSYEQYF. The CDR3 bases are TGTGCCAGTCACGTAGATAGGAGCTCCTACGAGCAGTACTTC.

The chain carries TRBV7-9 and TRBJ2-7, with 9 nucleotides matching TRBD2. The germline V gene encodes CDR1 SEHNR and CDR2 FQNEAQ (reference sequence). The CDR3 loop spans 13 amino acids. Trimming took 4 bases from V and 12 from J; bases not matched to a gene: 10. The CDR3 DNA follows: TGTGCCAGCAGCTCCGGACTAGCGCCCTTTCTGTACTTC. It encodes CASSSGLAPFLYF.